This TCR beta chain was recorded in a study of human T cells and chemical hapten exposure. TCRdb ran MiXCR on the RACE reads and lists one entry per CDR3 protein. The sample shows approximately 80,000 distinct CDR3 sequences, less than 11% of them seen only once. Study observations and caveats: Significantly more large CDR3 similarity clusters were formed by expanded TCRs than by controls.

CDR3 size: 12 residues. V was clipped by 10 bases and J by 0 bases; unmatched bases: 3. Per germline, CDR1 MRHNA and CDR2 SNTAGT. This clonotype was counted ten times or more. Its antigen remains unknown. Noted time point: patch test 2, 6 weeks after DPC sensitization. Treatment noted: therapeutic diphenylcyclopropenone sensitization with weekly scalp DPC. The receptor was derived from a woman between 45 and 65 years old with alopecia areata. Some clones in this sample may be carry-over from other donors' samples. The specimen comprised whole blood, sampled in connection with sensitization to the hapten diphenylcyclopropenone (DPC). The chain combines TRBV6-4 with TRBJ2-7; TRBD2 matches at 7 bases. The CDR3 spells CATGTNSYEQYF. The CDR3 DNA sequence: TGTGCCACCGGGACTAACTCCTACGAGCAGTACTTC.